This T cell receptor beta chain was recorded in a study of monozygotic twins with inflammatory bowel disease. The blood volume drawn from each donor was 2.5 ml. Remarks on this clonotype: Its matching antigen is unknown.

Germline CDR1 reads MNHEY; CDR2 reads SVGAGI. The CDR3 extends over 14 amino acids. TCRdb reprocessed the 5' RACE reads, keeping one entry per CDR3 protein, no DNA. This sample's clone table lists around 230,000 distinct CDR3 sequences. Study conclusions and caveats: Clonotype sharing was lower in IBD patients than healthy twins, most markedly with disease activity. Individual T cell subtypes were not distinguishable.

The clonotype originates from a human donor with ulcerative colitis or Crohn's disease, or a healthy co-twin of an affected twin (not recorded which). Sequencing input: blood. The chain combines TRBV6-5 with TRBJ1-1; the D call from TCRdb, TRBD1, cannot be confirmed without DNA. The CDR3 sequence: CASTTPGLNTEAFF.